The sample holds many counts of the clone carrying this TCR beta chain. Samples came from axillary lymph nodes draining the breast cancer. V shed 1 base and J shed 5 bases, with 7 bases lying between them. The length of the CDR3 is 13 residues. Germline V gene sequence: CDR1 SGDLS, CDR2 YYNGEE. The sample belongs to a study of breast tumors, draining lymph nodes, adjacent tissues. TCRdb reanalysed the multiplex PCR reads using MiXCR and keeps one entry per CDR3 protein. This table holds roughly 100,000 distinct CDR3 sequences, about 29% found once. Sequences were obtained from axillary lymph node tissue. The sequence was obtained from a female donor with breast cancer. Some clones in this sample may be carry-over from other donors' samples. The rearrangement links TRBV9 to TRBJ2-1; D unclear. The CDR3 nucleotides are TGTGCCAGCAGCGTAACCAGAGACAATGAGCAGTTCTTC. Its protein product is CASSVTRDNEQFF. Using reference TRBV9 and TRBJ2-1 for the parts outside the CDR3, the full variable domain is DSGVTQTPKHLITATGQRVTLRCSPRSGDLSVYWYQQSLDQGLQFLIQYYNGEERAKGNILERFSAQQFPDLHSELNLSSLELGDSALYFCASSVTRDNEQFFGPGTRLTVL.